This TCR beta chain was observed in a study of T cell changes during pregnancy in multiple sclerosis. The assay was immunoSEQ multiplex PCR, and TCRdb's table has in-frame clones only and misses some. The top ten clones hold approximately 0.6% of a sample with roughly 60,000 clones, more than 80% of them seen once. V was cut by 8 bases and J by 3 bases, with 17 bases left in between. The CDR3 extends over 15 amino acids. Germline V lookup: CDR1 SEHNR, CDR2 FQNEAQ (reference sequence). Sequences were derived from CD4+ T cells from peripheral blood mononuclear cells, sampled in the first trimester of pregnancy. The sequence derives from a female donor with multiple sclerosis, enrolled in a pregnancy study. This chain links TRBV7-9 with TRBJ1-5; D gene unclear. Here the CDR3 DNA reads TGTGCCAGCCCACGAGCCGTGGCGGACAATCAGCCCCAGCATTTT. Translation: CASPRAVADNQPQHF.